A single sample gave rise to the 28 T cell receptor beta chains below, sequenced in a study of cytomegalovirus exposure and HLA in healthy donors. Profiling relied on immunoSEQ multiplex PCR, and the TCRdb table lists in-frame clones only, not all of them. Among 110,000 or so clones listed, about 84% were seen once. Sequenced material: PBMCs. Receptors originate from a man between 18 and 29 years old in good health and CMV-seronegative.

This sequence joins TRBV5-6 and TRBJ2-2; D is possibly TRBD1 (6 bases). Trimming cost V 2 bases and J 1 base, with 9 bases left between them. CDR3 size: 15 residues. The V gene's germline CDR1 is SGHDT and CDR2 YYEEEE. The CDR3 DNA reads TGTGCCAGCAGCTTAAGAGGGGGGAACACCGGGGAGCTGTTTTTT. Its translation: CASSLRGGNTGELFF.

The chain links TRBV30 to TRBJ2-1; D not resolved. Per the germline V gene, CDR1 is GTSNPN and CDR2 is SVGIG (reference sequence). This CDR3 is 12 amino acids long. V was cut by 3 bases and J by 0 bases, with 3 bases left in between. This CDR3 is CAWRSSYNEQFF. The CDR3 region has the DNA TGTGCCTGGAGGAGCTCCTACAATGAGCAGTTCTTC.

This clone was observed a single time. The chain recombines TRBV30 with TRBJ1-1; 8 bases line up with TRBD1. Germline V gene sequence: CDR1 GTSNPN, CDR2 SVGIG (reference sequence). The CDR3 sequence is 16 residues long. V lost 2 bases, J lost 4 bases, and 12 bases stayed unmatched. The DNA of the CDR3 is TGTGCCTGGAGTTCATCCAGCAGGGGGCTTGCCACTGAAGCTTTCTTT. Amino acid sequence: CAWSSSSRGLATEAFF.

V is TRBV15 and J is TRBJ1-4; 8 bases match TRBD1. After removal of 5 bases from V and 5 bases from J, the junction contained 10 bases not matched to a gene. CDR3 length: 16 amino acids. Germline loops: CDR1 LNHNV, CDR2 YYDKDF (reference sequence). In DNA, the CDR3 is TGTGCCACCAGCGGCTACCCGGGACAGGACAATGAAAAACTGTTTTTT. Protein: CATSGYPGQDNEKLFF.

As to this clone: One end of the junction is discordant with germline, which a read error may explain. The rearrangement joins TRBV2 to TRBJ2-1; D is possibly TRBD2 (5 bases). The V gene's germline CDR1 is SNHLY and CDR2 FYNNEI. This CDR3 has 14 residues. The CDR3 DNA sequence: TGTGCCAGCAGTGATGGCGGGTCCCGCAATAAGCAGTTCTTC. This translates into CASSDGGSRNKQFF.

The V and J genes are TRBV14 and TRBJ2-5; D not certain. CDR1 is SGHDN, CDR2 FVKESK, per germline. This CDR3 contains 15 residues. V lost 1 base to trimming and J lost 1 base, with 10 bases between them. CDR3 DNA: TGTGCCAGCAGCCAAGTTATGGGCCTCCAAGAGACCCAGTACTTC. It specifies CASSQVMGLQETQYF.

The CDR3 protein is CASSPREGVHPEQFF. The CDR3 bases are TGTGCCAGCAGCCCCCGGGAGGGAGTTCATCCTGAGCAGTTCTTC. The gene calls are TRBV7-2 and TRBJ2-1; 8 bases are shared with TRBD2. Losses at the gene ends were 5 bases for V and 9 bases for J; bases not matched to a gene: 12. Germline V gene lookup returns CDR1 SGHTA and CDR2 FQGNSA. The CDR3 sequence is 15 residues long.

In DNA form, the CDR3 reads TGTGCCAGCAGCTCCGGACAGAAGACTAGCGGGCGCCTGTGGCATGAGCAGTTCTTC. It is translated as CASSSGQKTSGRLWHEQFF. The chain combines TRBV7-9 with TRBJ2-1; 10 bases are a match to TRBD2. The CDR3 is made up of 19 amino acids. Trimming cost V 4 bases and J 8 bases; bases outside gene matches: 20. The V gene's germline CDR1 is SEHNR and CDR2 FQNEAQ (reference sequence).

The chain carries TRBV5-1 and TRBJ1-2; 7 nucleotides line up with TRBD1. Germline V gene sequence: CDR1 SGHRS, CDR2 YFSETQ. The CDR3 consists of 14 residues. V lost 4 bases to trimming and J lost 2 bases; unmatched junction nucleotides: 5. The CDR3 nucleotides are TGCGCCAGCAGCCCGGGGACAGTCAACTATGGCTACACCTTC. Translating it yields CASSPGTVNYGYTF.

This rearrangement joins TRBV29-1 to TRBJ1-2; 7 nucleotides agree with TRBD1. Germline V CDR1 and CDR2: SQVTM, ANQGSEA. CDR3 length equals 15 residues. The V and J ends lost 3 bases and 6 bases, in that order; junction bases with no gene match: 13. In DNA form, the CDR3 reads TGCAGCGTTGATCCCGACAGGGCGGTCTTGGATGGCTACACCTTC. It specifies CSVDPDRAVLDGYTF.

This clone was found a few times. The chain carries TRBV7-2 and TRBJ1-5; 9 positions agree with TRBD1. CDR1 SGHTA and CDR2 FQGNSA come from the germline V gene. The CDR3 contains 13 residues. The junction had 2 bases not matched to a gene; V was cut back by 4 bases and J by 7 bases. CDR3 nucleotides: TGTGCCAGCAGCTACAGGGGGCAGCAGCCCCAGCATTTT. It yields the protein CASSYRGQQPQHF.

The chain joins TRBV2 to TRBJ1-1, with 12 bases that match TRBD1. The CDR3 runs 16 residues. CDR1 and CDR2 (germline): SNHLY, FYNNEI. Losses at the gene ends were 7 bases for V and 1 base for J; bases not matched to a gene: 7. The CDR3, as DNA: TGTGCCAGCAAAGGGACAGGGGGCGCGTGGAACACTGAAGCTTTCTTT. Protein product: CASKGTGGAWNTEAFF.

This sequence joins TRBV14 and TRBJ1-1, with D tentatively TRBD1 (5 bases). V was shortened by 1 base and J by 4 bases, with 13 bases between the two germline ends. The germline gives CDR1 SGHDN, CDR2 FVKESK. This CDR3 spans 15 amino acids. CDR3: CASSQVQGLVTEAFF. CDR3 DNA sequence: TGTGCCAGCAGCCAAGTTCAGGGTTTGGTCACTGAAGCTTTCTTT.

The chain employs TRBV11-2 and TRBJ2-7; TRBD2 might be the D (5 bases). The CDR3 runs to 15 residues. Germline V gives CDR1 SGHAT, CDR2 FQNNGV. The V end lost 6 bases, the J end lost 5 bases, and 20 bases lay between the germline ends. The CDR3 here is CASRTPGSAWNEQYF. In nucleotides, the CDR3 is TGTGCCAGCAGAACTCCGGGATCGGCTTGGAACGAGCAGTACTTC.

The rearrangement uses TRBV15 and TRBJ2-1, with D maybe TRBD2 (6 bases). The CDR3 consists of 15 residues. Germline V gene lookup returns CDR1 LNHNV and CDR2 YYDKDF (reference sequence). Trimming stripped 3 bases from V and 8 bases from J, with 17 bases between. CDR3 coding DNA: TGTGCCACCAGCAGTCCCGCCTGGGGGGTCTATGAGCAGTTCTTC. Its translation: CATSSPAWGVYEQFF. Drawing the rest from reference TRBV15 and TRBJ2-1, the complete variable domain is DAMVIQNPRYQVTQFGKPVTLSCSQTLNHNVMYWYQQKSSQAPKLLFHYYDKDFNNEADTPDNFQSRRPNTSFCFLDIRSPGLGDTAMYLCATSSPAWGVYEQFFGPGTRLTVL.

A few counts support this clone. The V and J genes are TRBV5-1 and TRBJ2-1; 13 bases are a match to TRBD2. Losses at the gene ends were 4 bases for V and 8 bases for J; bases not matched to a gene: 9. Germline V gene data show CDR1 as SGHRS and CDR2 as YFSETQ. The CDR3 extends over 16 amino acids. The DNA for the CDR3 is TGCGCCAGCAGCCCTAGGACTAGCGGGAGTAACTATGAGCAGTTCTTC. The encoded protein is CASSPRTSGSNYEQFF.

The chain couples TRBV19 to TRBJ2-7; D is unclear. CDR1 and CDR2 (germline): LNHDA, SQIVND (reference sequence). Trimming took off 1 base at V and 5 bases at J, with 15 bases between the two ends. The CDR3 is made up of 15 amino acids. DNA for the CDR3: TGTGCCAGTAGTATAGTGTTGACCCGTGGGCACGAGCAGTACTTC. Its protein product is CASSIVLTRGHEQYF.

The V gene is TRBV2, the J gene TRBJ2-2; tentatively, D is TRBD1 (6 bases). The CDR3 totals 15 residues. The V and J ends lost 8 bases and 4 bases respectively, with 17 bases between them. Germline CDR1 and CDR2: SNHLY and FYNNEI. CDR3 region: CASCRGLGGTGELFF. Here the CDR3 DNA reads TGTGCCAGCTGTAGGGGGTTAGGGGGCACCGGGGAGCTGTTTTTT.

V gene TRBV6-1 combines with J gene TRBJ1-3; D uncertain. Looked up from germline, CDR1 is MNHNS and CDR2 is SASEGT. Trimming stripped 0 bases from V and 0 bases from J, with 6 bases between. The CDR3 runs to 15 residues. CDR3 residues: CASSEAAHSGNTIYF. The CDR3 nucleotides are TGTGCCAGCAGTGAAGCAGCGCACTCTGGAAACACCATATATTTT.

CDR3 amino acids: CASSDRGPEQYF. CDR3 bases: TGTGCCAGCAGTGACAGGGGGCCCGAGCAGTACTTC. V usage is TRBV6-1 and J usage is TRBJ2-7; 8 bases agree with TRBD1. Germline trimming cut 3 bases from V and 6 bases from J; bases unmatched to any gene: 1. The V gene's germline CDR1 is MNHNS and CDR2 SASEGT. CDR3 length equals 12 residues.

The chain joins TRBV6-6 to TRBJ1-3, with D unresolved. Trimming pared 0 bases from V and 3 bases from J, leaving 9 bases between. This CDR3 region has 15 residues. Germline CDR1 reads MNHNY; CDR2 reads SVGAGI (reference sequence). CDR3 DNA: TGTGCCAGCAGTTACTCCGAGGGCCGTGGAAACACCATATATTTT. It encodes CASSYSEGRGNTIYF.

This clone was seen more than once but under ten times. The chain is built from TRBV7-9 and TRBJ2-7; no clear D. This CDR3 has 14 amino acids. CDR1 is SEHNR and CDR2 is FQNEAQ in the germline V gene (reference sequence). V was cut by 1 base and J by 6 bases, with 13 bases left in between. The CDR3 spells CASSLVISGAEQYF. For the CDR3, the DNA is TGTGCCAGCAGCTTAGTAATTTCGGGTGCCGAGCAGTACTTC.

This clone appeared a few times. V and J are TRBV5-4 and TRBJ2-7, with D unclear. Germline loops: CDR1 SGHNT, CDR2 YYREEE (reference sequence). The CDR3 loop spans 11 amino acids. Trimming removed 0 bases from V and 5 bases from J, with 3 bases in between. The CDR3 DNA is TGTGCCAGCAGCTTGGATAACGAGCAGTACTTC. Protein sequence: CASSLDNEQYF.

The V and J genes are TRBV4-1 and TRBJ1-4; no reliable D call. The CDR3 length is 14 residues. The germline V gene encodes CDR1 MGHRA and CDR2 YSYEKL. Trimming shortened V by 0 bases and J by 7 bases, and 9 bases separated the two germline ends. Here the CDR3 reads CASSQESGSEKLFF. The CDR3 nucleotides are TGCGCCAGCAGCCAAGAATCGGGGTCTGAAAAACTGTTTTTT.

This chain connects TRBV12-5 to TRBJ2-4; D is unresolved. V was cut by 5 bases and J by 0 bases, with 17 bases left in between. Germline CDR1 LGHNT, CDR2 FRNRAP. This CDR3 is built from 17 residues. The CDR3 coding sequence is TGTGCTAGTGGTCTAACTATGAGTACCCTAGCCAAAAACATTCAGTACTTC. This sequence encodes CASGLTMSTLAKNIQYF. Combining the CDR3 with reference TRBV12-5 and TRBJ2-4 gives the whole variable domain DARVTQTPRHKVTEMGQEVTMRCQPILGHNTVFWYRQTMMQGLELLAYFRNRAPLDDSGMPKDRFSAEMPDATLATLKIQPSEPRDSAVYFCASGLTMSTLAKNIQYFGAGTRLSVL.

V and J are TRBV30 and TRBJ2-7; D is uncertain. The V and J ends lost 1 base and 4 bases respectively, with 5 bases between them. The CDR3 runs to 11 residues. Germline V CDR1 and CDR2: GTSNPN, SVGIG (reference sequence). The CDR3 protein is CAWSDEYEQYF. The CDR3 DNA follows: TGTGCCTGGAGTGACGAGTACGAGCAGTACTTC.

The chain is built from TRBV7-9 and TRBJ2-7; perhaps TRBD2 as D (6 bases). Trimming stripped 5 bases from V and 3 bases from J, with 11 bases between. This CDR3 is 13 amino acids long. CDR1 and CDR2 from the germline V gene are SEHNR and FQNEAQ (reference sequence). The CDR3 reads CASSPDGSYEQYF. Written as DNA, the CDR3 is TGTGCCAGCAGCCCCGACGGGAGCTACGAGCAGTACTTC. Combining the CDR3 with reference TRBV7-9 and TRBJ2-7 gives the whole variable domain DTGVSQNPRHKITKRGQNVTFRCDPISEHNRLYWYRQTLGQGPEFLTYFQNEAQLEKSRLLSDRFSAERPKGSFSTLEIQRTEQGDSAMYLCASSPDGSYEQYFGPGTRLTVT.

This clone was observed a single time. J is TRBJ2-2 and V is TRBV7-2; D is perhaps TRBD1 (5 bases). Per germline, CDR1 SGHTA and CDR2 FQGNSA. Trimming left V 5 bases short and J 7 bases short, with 5 bases between. This CDR3 spans 11 amino acids. The CDR3 DNA reads as TGTGCCAGCAGCACAGGCGGGGAGCTGTTTTTT. Translating it yields CASSTGGELFF.